The present T cell receptor (beta chain) was sequenced within a study of molecular identifiers for immune sequencing clone quantification. This clonotype showed up many times. TCRdb recomputed calls from the PCR reads with MiXCR, one row per CDR3 protein. There are over 600,000 distinct CDR3 sequences in the sample; 20% occur only once, and 0.85% lies in the top ten. The CDR3 runs 14 residues. The germline V gene encodes CDR1 SQVTM and CDR2 ANQGSEA. The V gene lost 1 base and the J gene lost 4 bases, with 14 bases spanning the gap. This clonotype originated in a human donor in good health. Some libraries in this study had Jurkat cell RNA spiked in. Sequencing was performed on naive CD8+ T cells from blood, with Jurkat cell RNA spiked in. Subset denoted: FACS-sorted CD8+CD4-CCR7+CD45RA+ naive T cells. The chain uses TRBV29-1 and TRBJ2-7, with a possible D match to TRBD1 (5 bases). CDR3 sequence (DNA): TGCAGCGTTGAAGTTGTGGGGCAGGGTTACGAGCAGTACTTC. This codes for CSVEVVGQGYEQYF.